This T cell receptor (beta chain) is drawn from a study of OX40 agonist ivuxolimab in advanced cancers. About the research overall: It was permissible to have had prior anti-PD-1, anti-PD-L1 or anti-CTLA-4 therapy, and approximately 38% had some. Study-wide findings and caveats: The expanded peripheral T cells' antigen specificity was not determined.

TCRdb's table, derived via immunoSEQ multiplex PCR, lists solely in-frame clones and lacks some. The repertoire holds roughly 70,000 clones, with around four fifths as singletons. This clone was observed a handful of times. What it recognizes is unknown. V lost 2 bases and J lost 3, with 13 bases in between. CDR3 length: 15 residues. Germline values: CDR1 MNHEY, CDR2 SVGAGI. Sequenced material: CD4+ or CD8+ T cells sorted from blood, taken in a trial of the OX40 agonist ivuxolimab. This TCR derives from an adult with an advanced solid tumor such as melanoma, head and neck, liver or kidney cancer. The chain links TRBV6-5 to TRBJ1-2; D remains unclear. The DNA for the CDR3 is TGTGCCAGCAGTTACGGCCAGCGACAATACTATGGCTACACCTTC. Amino acid sequence: CASSYGQRQYYGYTF.